This record looks at one TCR beta chain sequence and its context. The source of the sample is a study of blood T cell repertoires in COVID-19. Trimming removed 3 bases from V and 6 bases from J; junction bases left unmatched: 15. The CDR3 consists of 17 residues. Per germline, CDR1 KGHSH and CDR2 LQKENI. Profiled with immunoSEQ multiplex PCR; TCRdb holds only in-frame clones, not every one. The data show around 30,000 clones, with 75% to 85% seen just once and over 20% held by the top ten. This sequence was found in a human donor in a cohort sampled during active COVID-19. The rearrangement links TRBV18 to TRBJ2-7, with 9 positions matching TRBD1. Sequenced material: peripheral blood. The CDR3 protein is CASSPVRMGQGGGEQYF. CDR3 in DNA: TGTGCCAGCTCACCTGTCCGAATGGGACAGGGCGGTGGCGAGCAGTACTTC.